This is a list of T cell receptor beta chains from one sample in a study of blood T cells in healthy people across ages. TCRdb recomputed calls from the 5' RACE reads with MiXCR, one row per CDR3 protein. The sample yields around 750,000 distinct CDR3 sequences, about 55% seen once. What was sequenced was blood. Receptors originate from a man at least 80 years old in good health. Each CDR3 is given without its conserved first and last residue.

CDR3 protein: SASPFEGLLWGNEQF; V gene: TRBV20-1
CDR3 protein: ASQREWRDNEQF; V gene: TRBV6-2/TRBV6-3
CDR3 protein: SARDGGTSGYNEQF; V gene: TRBV20-1
CDR3 protein: ASRRGPPLVQETQY; V gene: TRBV2
CDR3 protein: ASRSGLAGVGDTQY; V gene: TRBV9
CDR3 protein: ASSADGLAVEEQY; V gene: TRBV9
CDR3 protein: SVGSANEKPF; V gene: TRBV29-1
CDR3 protein: ASSKGLSAYEQY; V gene: TRBV5-8
CDR3 protein: ASSLVGTEPNYGYT; V gene: TRBV7-2
CDR3 protein: ASSRSTSGPYEQY; V gene: TRBV7-2
CDR3 protein: ASSFSPTGAVNYEQY; V gene: TRBV5-4
CDR3 protein: ASSLSPTSGITDTQY; V gene: TRBV11-2
CDR3 protein: ASSPPLGLAGATDTQY; V gene: TRBV9
CDR3 protein: ASSQYWGSDTEAF; V gene: TRBV3-1
CDR3 protein: ASSQGRLDGEAF; V gene: TRBV4-2
CDR3 protein: ASSLGVGYEQY; V gene: TRBV7-6
CDR3 protein: ASHRGSGGQETQY; V gene: TRBV6-5
CDR3 protein: SAGQFYNEQF; V gene: TRBV20-1
CDR3 protein: SARESGPQVQF; V gene: TRBV20-1
CDR3 protein: SAQGWASSYNSPLH; V gene: TRBV20-1
CDR3 protein: ASSKLGSGGYEQY; V gene: TRBV21-1
CDR3 protein: AARQDEETQY; V gene: TRBV10-3
CDR3 protein: ASSLRGRGLAGIYNEQF; V gene: TRBV12-3/TRBV12-4
CDR3 protein: SASPGAADNEQF; V gene: TRBV20-1
CDR3 protein: ASSPGSGEANYGYT; V gene: TRBV18
CDR3 protein: ASSVGSTGPETQY; V gene: TRBV9
CDR3 protein: ASSQTGGWDSPLH; V gene: TRBV6-5
CDR3 protein: ASSDTDRATEAF; V gene: TRBV6-4
CDR3 protein: ATSAQDRASDTQY; V gene: TRBV15
CDR3 protein: ASSSPRGKWHTQY; V gene: TRBV11-2
CDR3 protein: AGAFRQLQETQY; V gene: TRBV12-5
CDR3 protein: ASSLPGPSGDTQY; V gene: TRBV6-2/TRBV6-3
CDR3 protein: ASKGQGDQPQH; V gene: TRBV25-1
CDR3 protein: ASSQMYSAGAKNIQY; V gene: TRBV4-1
CDR3 protein: ASSLFKVAGSPLH; V gene: TRBV7-2
CDR3 protein: ASSTQAGGRIDEQF; V gene: TRBV5-1
CDR3 protein: ASSHPIPTEQF; V gene: TRBV3-1
CDR3 protein: ASSRRGGLAGTDTQY; V gene: TRBV7-9